This TCR beta chain was obtained from a study of T-cell reconstitution after alpha-beta-depleted transplantation in children. The CDR3 is made up of 13 amino acids. Germline CDR1 KGHSH, CDR2 LQKENI. To note about this clonotype: Its antigen is not known. At one of its ends the junction is not consistent with the germline gene, which may arise from a read error.

Points from the study as a whole: After transplant, high TCRbeta diversity at day 60 in some patients arose from surviving recipient T cells and thymic progenitors. T cells produced anew were the main source of T-cell counts and diversity one year after transplant. As was reported, about two months after transplant, alpha-beta T cells came from several hundred expanded graft clones.

The authors prepared the TCRbeta library with unique molecular identifiers. TCRdb fed the PCR reads into MiXCR, producing one record per CDR3 protein. Of roughly 670,000 distinct CDR3 sequences in the sample, about 12% were seen once. The chain joins TRBV18 to TRBJ2-3; unclear D gene. This clonotype originated in a girl aged 2 to 10 with congenital amegakaryocytic thrombocytopenia, due to receive a stem cell transplant. This specimen was PBMCs, taken before TCRalphabeta/CD19-depleted stem cell transplant. CDR3 nucleotides: TGTGCCAGCTCACAGGTCCAGCCAGATGCGCAGTATTTT. Its protein is CASSQVQPDAQYF.